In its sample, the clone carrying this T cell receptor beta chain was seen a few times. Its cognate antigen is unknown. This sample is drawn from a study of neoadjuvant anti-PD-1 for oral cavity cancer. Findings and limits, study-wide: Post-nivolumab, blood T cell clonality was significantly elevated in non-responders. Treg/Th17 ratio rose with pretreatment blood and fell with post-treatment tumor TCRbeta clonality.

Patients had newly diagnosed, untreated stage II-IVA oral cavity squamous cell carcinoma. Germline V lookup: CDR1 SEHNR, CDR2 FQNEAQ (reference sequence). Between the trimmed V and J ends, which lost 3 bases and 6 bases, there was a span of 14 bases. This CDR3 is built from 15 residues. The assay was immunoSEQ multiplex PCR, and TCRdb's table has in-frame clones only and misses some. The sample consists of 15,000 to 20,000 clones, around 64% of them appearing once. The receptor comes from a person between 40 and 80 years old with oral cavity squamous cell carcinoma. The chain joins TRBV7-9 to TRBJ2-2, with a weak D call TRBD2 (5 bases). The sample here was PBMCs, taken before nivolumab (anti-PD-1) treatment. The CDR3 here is CASSFLLGGAGELFF. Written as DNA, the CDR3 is TGTGCCAGCAGCTTCCTACTAGGTGGGGCCGGGGAGCTGTTTTTT.